Each of the 32 T cell receptor beta chains below was sequenced from the same sample in a study of response to subunit inactivated influenza vaccine (dated by TCRdb to 2017 to 2018). Libraries were prepared through RT-PCR. Sequencing relied on an Illumina HiSeq 2500. TCRdb trimmed the raw reads at Q25, called clones with MiXCR and kept productive beta chains. Each entry is one CDR3 protein sequence, shown with its most common DNA and genes. The sample table records more than 500,000 distinct CDR3 sequences; around 11% of these occur just once. The ten largest make up 9.5% to 12% of the sample. These data also formed part of another study, on T cells expressing NK-cell markers. Reported in the second study: 5'RACE template switching, by which a universal primer site and unique molecular identifiers were added, was used to make TCR beta cDNA libraries.

This specimen consisted of PBMCs from blood, obtained on the day of vaccination. The receptors originated from a man aged 50-59 years who received an inactivated influenza vaccine. Donor details come from another sample of the same person, matched by shared clones.

The chain has TRBV20-1 and TRBJ2-3; the D gene could be TRBD1 or TRBD2 (6 bases each). The CDR3 totals 17 residues. V was clipped by 6 bases and J by 2 bases, with 24 bases between them. Looked up from germline, CDR1 is DFQATT and CDR2 is SNEGSKA (reference sequence). CDR3 sequence: CSAQPWSTGAHTDTQYF. Written as DNA, the CDR3 is TGCAGTGCCCAACCCTGGAGTACGGGGGCCCACACAGATACGCAGTATTTT.

This chain connects TRBV11-2 to TRBJ2-1, with 8 nucleotides matching TRBD2. The CDR3 loop spans 16 amino acids. The germline V gene encodes CDR1 SGHAT and CDR2 FQNNGV. V shed 5 bases, J shed 9 bases, and the junction held 15 bases outside the gene matches. CDR3 in amino acids: CASSRLRREVPGEQFF. The CDR3 DNA reads as TGTGCCAGCAGCCGACTCAGGCGGGAGGTACCTGGTGAGCAGTTCTTC.

This chain joins TRBV5-1 and TRBJ1-1; D perhaps matches TRBD1 (5 bases). The germline gives CDR1 SGHRS, CDR2 YFSETQ. This CDR3 has 15 amino acids. Trimming removed 0 bases at V and 5 bases at J, with 14 bases between. CDR3 coding DNA: TGCGCCAGCAGCTTGGAGGCCCGGGGCTGGACTGAAGCTTTCTTT. Encoded protein: CASSLEARGWTEAFF.

This clonotype was seen a handful of times. The chain carries TRBV7-9 and TRBJ2-7, with 11 bases matching TRBD2. Germline values: CDR1 SEHNR, CDR2 FQNEAQ (reference sequence). V gave up 4 bases and J gave up 7 bases; unmatched junction bases: 9. CDR3 length: 15 residues. CDR3 in amino acids: CASSSGRSGRAEQYF. CDR3 DNA sequence: TGTGCCAGCAGCTCCGGCCGTAGCGGGAGGGCTGAGCAGTACTTC. The full variable domain, rest sourced from reference TRBV7-9 and TRBJ2-7, is DTGVSQNPRHKITKRGQNVTFRCDPISEHNRLYWYRQTLGQGPEFLTYFQNEAQLEKSRLLSDRFSAERPKGSFSTLEIQRTEQGDSAMYLCASSSGRSGRAEQYFGPGTRLTVT.

This clonotype was counted ten times or more. This chain links TRBV7-9 with TRBJ1-4, with 9 bases identical to TRBD1. Looked up from germline, CDR1 is SEHNR and CDR2 is FQNEAQ (reference sequence). Losses at the gene ends were 5 bases for V and 7 bases for J; bases not matched to a gene: 2. This CDR3 spans 13 amino acids. The CDR3 here is CASSRGQGEKLFF. In nucleotides, the CDR3 is TGTGCCAGCAGCCGGGGACAGGGTGAAAAACTGTTTTTT.

This clonotype was detected only a few times. This rearrangement joins TRBV20-1 to TRBJ2-3; D is possibly TRBD2 (6 bases). Germline V gives CDR1 DFQATT, CDR2 SNEGSKA (reference sequence). V lost 6 bases and J lost 3, with 16 bases in between. The CDR3 spans 14 residues. The CDR3, as DNA: TGCAGTGCGAGACCAGGACGGGGGACAGATACGCAGTATTTT. It yields the protein CSARPGRGTDTQYF.

This clonotype has at least ten counts. The CDR3 here is CASSIARDNGELFF. In nucleotides, the CDR3 is TGTGCCAGCAGTATAGCGCGCGACAACGGGGAGCTGTTTTTT. The chain links TRBV7-2 to TRBJ2-2; TRBD2 might be the D (5 bases). In germline, CDR1 is SGHTA, CDR2 FQGNSA. The CDR3 is 14 amino acids. The germline V and J ends were trimmed by 6 bases and 7 bases, with 15 bases remaining between them.

In its sample, this clonotype was seen a few times. The chain recombines TRBV29-1 with TRBJ2-1; D is possibly TRBD2 (5 bases). Trimming took 5 bases from V and 1 from J, leaving 12 bases between them. Germline-derived CDR1 and CDR2 are SQVTM and ANQGSEA. This CDR3 is 14 amino acids long. The CDR3 region has the DNA TGCAGCGTTAGAGCGGTTCCATCCTACAATGAGCAGTTCTTC. As protein: CSVRAVPSYNEQFF.

V gene TRBV4-2 combines with J gene TRBJ2-5, with 9 positions matching TRBD1. The CDR3 length is 15 residues. Germline V gives CDR1 LGHNA, CDR2 YNFKEQ. The V and J ends lost 3 bases and 2 bases, in that order; junction bases with no gene match: 4. For the CDR3, the DNA is TGTGCCAGCAGCCACGATGGGACAGGGCAAGAGACCCAGTACTTC. Translation: CASSHDGTGQETQYF.

This rearrangement joins TRBV10-3 to TRBJ1-3; the D is unclear. CDR3 length: 12 residues. Germline lookup yields CDR1 ENHRY and CDR2 SYGVKD. Trimming took off 8 bases at V and 2 bases at J, with 7 bases between the two ends. CDR3 nucleotide sequence: TGTGCCATCGGGGAACCTGGAAACACCATATATTTT. Residues: CAIGEPGNTIYF.

This clonotype was seen only a few times. The rearrangement joins TRBV4-2 to TRBJ1-1, with D maybe TRBD1 (5 bases). CDR1 and CDR2 (germline): LGHNA, YNFKEQ. Deletions cut 0 bases from V and 2 bases from J, with 13 bases between. This CDR3 is 16 amino acids long. The CDR3 DNA reads as TGTGCCAGCAGCCAAGATGACCGGGGCCTTAACACTGAAGCTTTCTTT. Its protein is CASSQDDRGLNTEAFF.

The table lists this clonotype with many counts. The chain joins TRBV29-1 to TRBJ2-7; 9 nucleotides match TRBD1. Germline CDR1 reads SQVTM; CDR2 reads ANQGSEA. The V gene end was trimmed by 7 bases and the J gene end by 4 bases; junction bases not matched to a gene: 5. This CDR3 region has 12 residues. This CDR3 is CSAGTGRYEQYF. The CDR3 nucleotides read TGCAGCGCCGGGACAGGGCGTTACGAGCAGTACTTC.

V usage is TRBV5-5 and J usage is TRBJ2-5; TRBD1 agrees at 8 bases. CDR3 size: 16 residues. The trim removed 4 bases at V and 4 bases at J, leaving 12 bases unmatched. CDR1 SGHKS and CDR2 YYEKEE come from the germline V gene (reference sequence). CDR3 sequence: CASSIPPTGAGETQYF. CDR3 DNA: TGTGCCAGCAGCATTCCTCCGACAGGGGCCGGAGAGACCCAGTACTTC.

The chain combines TRBV20-1 with TRBJ2-5; 11 bases match TRBD2. J lost 4 bases, V lost 1 base, and 8 bases had no gene match. This CDR3 comprises 16 residues. CDR1 is DFQATT, CDR2 SNEGSKA, per germline (reference sequence). CDR3: CSARAGTSGLLETQYF. The CDR3, as DNA: TGCAGTGCTAGAGCTGGGACTAGCGGTCTTCTAGAGACCCAGTACTTC.

The V call is TRBV28, the J call TRBJ2-5; possibly TRBD1 for D (6 bases). Germline-derived CDR1 and CDR2 are MDHEN and SYDVKM. V was shortened by 4 bases and J by 1 base, with 10 bases between the two germline ends. This CDR3 has 14 residues. The CDR3 DNA is TGTGCCAGCAGTTCCAGACAGGCCCAAGAGACCCAGTACTTC. Its protein product is CASSSRQAQETQYF.

The CDR3, as DNA: TGTGCCAGCAGCCCTGCGGAAGTACCAAGTTGGTTCTTC. It translates to CASSPAEVPSWFF. The rearrangement links TRBV6-1 to TRBJ2-1; no firm D call. CDR1 and CDR2 from the germline V gene are MNHNS and SASEGT. The CDR3 has 13 amino acids. V shed 6 bases and J shed 15 bases, with 21 bases lying between them.

V gene TRBV7-9 combines with J gene TRBJ2-3; D gene uncertain. In germline, CDR1 is SEHNR, CDR2 FQNEAQ (reference sequence). The CDR3 loop spans 14 amino acids. V was cut by 8 bases and J by 1 base, with 13 bases left in between. CDR3 residues: CASLEGLGTDTQYF. CDR3 bases: TGTGCCAGCCTAGAAGGTCTCGGCACAGATACGCAGTATTTT.

The chain links TRBV4-2 to TRBJ2-7, with 11 bases that match TRBD2. Germline CDR1 LGHNA, CDR2 YNFKEQ. The CDR3 consists of 22 residues. The ends lost 7 bases at V and 7 bases at J; junction bases unmatched: 33. CDR3 region: CASTPLPTGLADPLPRLWEQYF. DNA of the CDR3: TGTGCCAGCACCCCTCTTCCTACGGGACTAGCGGATCCACTCCCTAGACTTTGGGAGCAGTACTTC.

This clonotype ranks as medium-sized. The chain has TRBV28 and TRBJ1-5; D is perhaps TRBD1 (6 bases). The V gene lost 6 bases and the J gene lost 3 bases, with 12 bases spanning the gap. CDR3 length: 14 residues. Germline V gives CDR1 MDHEN, CDR2 SYDVKM. The CDR3 coding sequence is TGTGCCAGCAGGGACAGACGGTTCAATCAGCCCCAGCATTTT. This translates into CASRDRRFNQPQHF.

The gene calls are TRBV18 and TRBJ1-5; 8 bases align to TRBD1. Per germline, CDR1 KGHSH and CDR2 LQKENI. This CDR3 contains 17 residues. After removal of 6 bases from V and 1 base from J, the junction contained 11 bases not matched to a gene. The chain's CDR3 is CASSQQGVPTSNQPQHF. In DNA form, the CDR3 reads TGTGCCAGCTCCCAACAGGGGGTCCCCACAAGCAATCAGCCCCAGCATTTT.

This rearrangement joins TRBV6-2 or TRBV6-3 to TRBJ2-3, with D perhaps matching TRBD2 (6 bases). The CDR3 spans 14 residues. Germline CDR1 and CDR2: MNHEY and SVGEGT. V lost 4 bases to trimming and J lost 6 bases, with 14 bases between them. CDR3 nucleotides: TGTGCCAGCAGTTCAGGGACTGCCGTGGATACGCAGTATTTT. It yields the protein CASSSGTAVDTQYF.

This clonotype was counted a few times. The rearrangement uses TRBV10-3 and TRBJ2-5, with TRBD2 matching 9 bases. The germline CDR1 and CDR2 sequences are ENHRY and SYGVKD. V lost 4 bases to trimming and J lost 4 bases; unmatched junction nucleotides: 7. The CDR3 extends over 15 amino acids. The CDR3 is CAISAAGLASETQYF. As DNA, the CDR3 is TGTGCCATCAGTGCAGCGGGACTAGCTTCAGAGACCCAGTACTTC.

This clonotype came up a few times. The chain is built from TRBV6-1 and TRBJ2-3, with TRBD2 matching 9 bases. V trimming: 4 bases; J trimming: 0 bases; junction bases outside the gene matches: 17. This CDR3 has 20 residues. From germline, CDR1 is MNHNS and CDR2 SASEGT. The CDR3 DNA reads as TGTGCCAGCAGTGTACAGCCCGCGGGGGGGCCTGCCCATAGCACAGATACGCAGTATTTT. Amino acids: CASSVQPAGGPAHSTDTQYF.

The chain links TRBV3-1 to TRBJ2-4; 8 bases agree with TRBD1. Germline CDR1 and CDR2: LGHDT and YNNKEL (reference sequence). Trimming removed 6 bases from V and 7 bases from J; junction bases left unmatched: 8. CDR3 length: 14 amino acids. The CDR3 sequence is CASSRQGQGNIQYF. The CDR3 nucleotides are TGTGCCAGCAGTCGACAGGGGCAAGGGAACATTCAGTACTTC. Together with reference TRBV3-1 and TRBJ2-4, the CDR3 gives the full variable domain: DTAVSQTPKYLVTQMGNDKSIKCEQNLGHDTMYWYKQDSKKFLKIMFSYNNKELIINETVPNRFSPKSPDKAHLNLHINSLELGDSAVYFCASSRQGQGNIQYFGAGTRLSVL.

In this sample, this clonotype turned up many times. This rearrangement joins TRBV13 to TRBJ1-1; no clear D gene. Deletions cut 1 base from V and 1 base from J, with 7 bases between. CDR1 and CDR2 from the germline V gene are PRHDT and FYEKMQ (reference sequence). The CDR3 is 14 residues long. The CDR3 coding sequence is TGTGCCAGCAGCTTAGTCGCTGAGAACACTGAAGCTTTCTTT. It codes for CASSLVAENTEAFF.

This clonotype was detected only a few times. The chain recombines TRBV2 with TRBJ2-3, with D perhaps being TRBD1 or TRBD2 (5 bases each). V gave up 4 bases and J gave up 3 bases, with 17 bases separating them. This CDR3 has 16 amino acids. The germline V gene encodes CDR1 SNHLY and CDR2 FYNNEI. The chain's CDR3 is CASSAGTSLLTDTQYF. The CDR3 region has the DNA TGTGCCAGCAGTGCCGGGACCAGCCTTTTGACAGATACGCAGTATTTT.

This clonotype has just a few counts. This sequence joins TRBV28 and TRBJ2-5; TRBD1 agrees at 7 bases. The germline CDR1 and CDR2 sequences are MDHEN and SYDVKM. The CDR3 contains 16 residues. With 6 bases clipped from V and 4 bases from J, the junction kept 14 bases outside the gene matches. The CDR3 nucleotides are TGTGCCAGCAGACTATTACAGACAGGGTCTTCAGAGACCCAGTACTTC. Protein: CASRLLQTGSSETQYF.

This clonotype was seen ten or more times. CDR3 region: CASGLESYNEQFF. As DNA, the CDR3 is TGTGCCAGCGGGCTGGAGTCCTACAATGAGCAGTTCTTC. The chain employs TRBV2 and TRBJ2-1; no clear D. CDR1 SNHLY and CDR2 FYNNEI come from the germline V gene. The CDR3 extends over 13 amino acids. V was shortened by 8 bases and J by 1 base, with 9 bases between the two germline ends.

The chain is built from TRBV10-3 and TRBJ2-1, with D perhaps assigned TRBD1 or TRBD2 (6 bases each). Trimming left V 3 bases short and J 4 bases short, with 22 bases between. Germline V CDR1 and CDR2: ENHRY, SYGVKD. The CDR3 contains 18 residues. Written as DNA, the CDR3 is TGTGCCATCAGTGATAGCGTTCCGGGGGCGACTTCTTACAATGAGCAGTTCTTC. Translated: CAISDSVPGATSYNEQFF.

Ten or more counts support this clonotype. The J gene is TRBJ2-2, the V gene TRBV3-1, with D hard to call. This CDR3 has 12 residues. The germline gives CDR1 LGHDT, CDR2 YNNKEL (reference sequence). The V and J ends lost 3 bases and 5 bases respectively, with 4 bases between them. This CDR3 is CASSQETGELFF. The DNA for the CDR3 is TGTGCCAGCAGCCAGGAGACCGGGGAGCTGTTTTTT.

The rearrangement joins TRBV12-3 or TRBV12-4 to TRBJ1-2, with TRBD1 identical over 8 bases. This CDR3 contains 15 residues. The ends lost 7 bases at V and 3 bases at J; junction bases unmatched: 10. The CDR3 nucleotides are TGTGCCAGCACCCCGGACAGGGAGGCCCACTATGGCTACACCTTC. Protein: CASTPDREAHYGYTF.

The V call is TRBV6-1, the J call TRBJ2-7; 8 nucleotides match TRBD2. Germline CDR1 reads MNHNS; CDR2 reads SASEGT. The length of the CDR3 is 14 residues. Trimming at V came to 7 bases and at J to 4 bases, leaving 9 bases not matched to a gene. The CDR3 reads CASNLSGARYEQYF. The CDR3, as DNA: TGTGCCAGCAACCTTAGCGGGGCCCGTTACGAGCAGTACTTC.